These T cell receptor beta chains were read from a single sample in a study of beta chain features in type 1 diabetes. TCRdb's table, derived via immunoSEQ multiplex PCR, lists solely in-frame clones and lacks some. The repertoire holds 130,000 to 150,000 clones, with around 13% as singletons. Sequencing was done on a sample of central memory CD4+ T cells from blood. The receptors come from a man between 18 and 29 years old with type 1 diabetes. Each CDR3 is given with its conserved first and last residue. A D gene is named only where the DNA matches it firmly. Expanded clones are given a class, and other clones once, few, many or no size at all.

TRBV10-3	TRBJ2-7	many	-	TGTGCCATCGGCGGCTATTACGAGCAGTACTTC	CAIGGYYEQYF
TRBV30	TRBJ2-3	-	-	TGTACCTGGAGTGTAGGGGGAGATACGCAGTATTTT	CTWSVGGDTQYF
TRBV30	TRBJ1-2	few	TRBD1	TGTGCCTGGAAAGGGGGCAGTGGCTACACCTTC	CAWKGGSGYTF
TRBV25-1	TRBJ2-1	few	TRBD1	TGTGCCAGCAGTGACCCGGGACAGGGGGCCCGGGAGCAGTTCTTC	CASSDPGQGAREQFF
TRBV6-5	TRBJ1-6	few	-	TGTGCCAGCAGTTACGGTCCCAATTCACCCCTCCACTTT	CASSYGPNSPLHF
TRBV30	TRBJ1-1	-	-	TGTGCCTGGAGTGGTCATCCAGGGACTGAAGCTTTCTTT	CAWSGHPGTEAFF
TRBV7-9	TRBJ2-7	few	TRBD1	TGTGCCAGCAGCTTAAACTCAGGTACAGGGGCCTACGAGCAGTACTTC	CASSLNSGTGAYEQYF
TRBV27	TRBJ2-7	few	-	TGTGCCAGCAGCCGAGGGGGTTACGAGCAGTACTTC	CASSRGGYEQYF
TRBV5-1	TRBJ2-7	-	TRBD1	TGCGCCAGCAGCGGCTCCGGGACAGCTCCCTACGAGCAGTACTTC	CASSGSGTAPYEQYF
TRBV6-1	TRBJ1-5	few	-	TGTGCCAGCCGATTGGACAGAAGCAATCAGCCCCAGCATTTT	CASRLDRSNQPQHF
TRBV21-1	TRBJ1-1	many	-	TGTGCCAGCAGCAATTGGGAGGGAATTCATGAAGCTTTCTTT	CASSNWEGIHEAFF
TRBV27	TRBJ1-5	-	-	TGTGCCAGCAGTGGGGGGGGTGTCAATCAGCCCCAGCATTTT	CASSGGGVNQPQHF
TRBV15	TRBJ1-2	-	-	TGTGCCACCAAGGGTGACTGGTACCCTAATGGCTACACCTTC	CATKGDWYPNGYTF
TRBV29-1	TRBJ2-1	few	-	TGCAGCGTTGAAGATCTGGGGAATGAGCAGTTCTTC	CSVEDLGNEQFF
TRBV5-1	TRBJ2-1	-	-	TGCGCCAGCAGCCTTACGGCGACCTCCTACAATGAGCAGTTCTTC	CASSLTATSYNEQFF
TRBV4-2	TRBJ2-5	-	-	TGTGCCAGCAGCCAAGAGGCCTTAGGGGAGACCCAGTACTTC	CASSQEALGETQYF
TRBV5-1	TRBJ1-1	-	TRBD1	TGCGCCAGCAGCCCAGGGGGGGCTGAGACTGAAGCTTTCTTT	CASSPGGAETEAFF
TRBV11-3	TRBJ2-7	-	TRBD1	TGTGCCAGCAGCTCCAGGGGGTCTGCCTCGTACGAGCAGTACTTC	CASSSRGSASYEQYF
TRBV5-6	TRBJ2-3	-	TRBD1	TGTGCCAGCAGCTTGGCAGGGGGCGATACGCAGTATTTT	CASSLAGGDTQYF
TRBV12-5	TRBJ1-1	-	-	TGTGCTAGTGCTACCGGGGGATCCCTCGAAGCTTTCTTT	CASATGGSLEAFF
TRBV5-1	TRBJ2-1	few	-	TGCGCCAGCAGCTTGGCCGGGGATGAGCAGTTCTTC	CASSLAGDEQFF
TRBV7-2	TRBJ2-2	few	-	TGTGCCAGCAGCTTAGACATCGGGGAGCTGTTTTTT	CASSLDIGELFF
TRBV28	TRBJ1-6	once	-	TGTGCCAGCAGACCCAGCTCCTATAATTCACCCCTCCACTTT	CASRPSSYNSPLHF
TRBV28	TRBJ1-1	-	-	TGTGCCAGCAGTCCGTCCGACCCCTGGAACACTGAAGCTTTCTTT	CASSPSDPWNTEAFF
TRBV5-1	TRBJ2-3	-	-	TGCGCCAGCAGCTTGGACGGGGGCGCCGCCACAGATACGCAGTATTTT	CASSLDGGAATDTQYF
TRBV7-9	TRBJ2-3	many	-	TGTGCCAGCAGCTCCGGCCGCACAGATACGCAGTATTTT	CASSSGRTDTQYF
TRBV7-6	TRBJ2-5	-	TRBD2	TGTGCCAGCAGCTTAGCTAGCGGGGGGGCCAAGACCCAGTACTTC	CASSLASGGAKTQYF
TRBV7-9	TRBJ1-6	-	TRBD1	TGTGCCAGCAGCTTAGCGACAGGGGGCAATTCACCCCTCCACTTT	CASSLATGGNSPLHF
TRBV27	TRBJ2-5	few	-	TGTGCCACCAGTTTAATTAGGGGAGGGGGCGGGGAGACCCAGTACTTC	CATSLIRGGGGETQYF
TRBV5-4	TRBJ2-7	few	TRBD1	TGTGCCAGCAGCGTCGGTTGGGACAGGAACTACGAGCAGTACTTC	CASSVGWDRNYEQYF
TRBV25-1	TRBJ1-5	-	TRBD1	TGTGCCAGCAGTGAGGCGACCCGACAGGGGGAGAATCAGCCCCAGCATTTT	CASSEATRQGENQPQHF
TRBV5-1	TRBJ2-3	few	TRBD2	TGCGCCAGCAGCTTGAGCGCGGCGGGGGGGACAGATACGCAGTATTTT	CASSLSAAGGTDTQYF
TRBV15	TRBJ1-4	-	-	TGTGCCACCAGCAGAGGAGAGTCCTCCACTAATGAAAAACTGTTTTTT	CATSRGESSTNEKLFF
TRBV2	TRBJ1-1	few	-	TGTGCCAGCAGTCTCTTATCCAACACTGAAGCTTTCTTT	CASSLLSNTEAFF
TRBV14	TRBJ1-2	-	-	TGTGCCAGCAGCCAATCTTGGGGTGGCGAGAGGGGCAAGGGCTACACCTTC	CASSQSWGGERGKGYTF
TRBV2	TRBJ2-7	-	-	TGTGCCAGCAGGGATGCCAGCCTCTACGAGCAGTACTTC	CASRDASLYEQYF
TRBV4-1	TRBJ1-1	-	-	TGCGCCAGCAGCCAAGAAGGCAGGATGAACACTGAAGCTTTCTTT	CASSQEGRMNTEAFF
TRBV2	TRBJ2-7	few	-	TGTGCCAGCAGTGCTGAGCGGACCGGGAATTTAGAGCAGTACTTC	CASSAERTGNLEQYF
TRBV27	TRBJ1-4	few	TRBD1	TGTGCCAGCAGGGGGCAAACAGGGGACAAACTGTTTTTT	CASRGQTGDKLFF
TRBV20-1	TRBJ2-1	few	-	TGCAGTGCTAGTGATGGAGATGAGCAGTTCTTC	CSASDGDEQFF
TRBV18	TRBJ1-2	-	-	TGTGCCAGCTCCCCAGGGGATAGTGGCTACACCTTC	CASSPGDSGYTF
TRBV11-1	TRBJ1-1	few	-	TGTGCCAGCACCCAGGAACTGAACACTGAAGCTTTCTTT	CASTQELNTEAFF
TRBV5-6	TRBJ1-4	-	-	TGTGCCAGCAGCTTGCCAGGTGGCGAAAAACTGTTTTTT	CASSLPGGEKLFF
TRBV10-3	TRBJ2-2	few	-	TGTGCCATCAGTGAGGACAGAGGGATCACCGGGGAGCTGTTTTTT	CAISEDRGITGELFF
TRBV6-6	TRBJ2-1	few	TRBD1	TGTGCCAGCAGTTACGGGACAGGGTACAATGAGCAGTTCTTC	CASSYGTGYNEQFF
TRBV30	TRBJ1-1	few	TRBD1	TGTGCCTGGCACTACCGGGACAGGGACACTGAAGCTTTCTTT	CAWHYRDRDTEAFF
TRBV6-1	TRBJ1-1	-	-	TGTGCCAGCAGTGAGCGTTCAGTCGCGGGGGCTGAAGCTTTCTTT	CASSERSVAGAEAFF
TRBV29-1	TRBJ2-3	-	-	TGCAGCGTAGGAAACGGGGGAACCGGTAGAGATACGCAGTATTTT	CSVGNGGTGRDTQYF
TRBV4-2	TRBJ2-5	-	TRBD1	TGTGCCAGCAGCCAAGATTTTCGACAGGGGGCTCTAGAGGAGACCCAGTACTTC	CASSQDFRQGALEETQYF
TRBV5-1	TRBJ1-3	-	TRBD1	TGCGCCAGCAGCTCCGCCGACAGGGCTGGAAACACCATATATTTT	CASSSADRAGNTIYF
TRBV10-3	TRBJ1-2	-	-	TGTGCCATCAGTGAGCCAGGGAACGGCTACACCTTC	CAISEPGNGYTF
TRBV13	TRBJ2-7	many	TRBD2	TGTGCCAGCAGCTCTAGCGGCTCGTCCTACGAGCAGTACTTC	CASSSSGSSYEQYF
TRBV5-1	TRBJ2-7	-	-	TGCGCCAGCATGTTGTCCGACAGCTCCTACGAGCAGTACTTC	CASMLSDSSYEQYF
TRBV20-1	TRBJ1-1	-	-	TGCAGTGCCAGGCGGAACACTGAAGCTTTCTTT	CSARRNTEAFF
TRBV28	TRBJ1-1	few	-	TGTGCCAGCACCTCGGGGGGTGGGAACACTGAAGCTTTCTTT	CASTSGGGNTEAFF
TRBV30	TRBJ2-7	few	TRBD1	TGTTCTCCTGGACAGGGAGTATTTTACGAGCAGTACTTC	CSPGQGVFYEQYF
TRBV27	TRBJ2-7	-	-	TGTGCCAGCCGGGGACACACGACCTACGAGCAGTACTTC	CASRGHTTYEQYF
TRBV7-6	TRBJ2-3	few	-	TGTGCCAGCAGTTCCCGGGACTCAACCCTCATTGGCACAGATACGCAGTATTTT	CASSSRDSTLIGTDTQYF
TRBV10-3	TRBJ2-1	-	TRBD2	TGTGCCATCAGCGGGACTAGCGGGGAAAGCTCCTACAATGAGCAGTTCTTC	CAISGTSGESSYNEQFF
TRBV7-9	TRBJ2-1	-	-	TGTGCCAGCGGCAACCGAGAGGCAGGGAACAATGAGCAGTTCTTC	CASGNREAGNNEQFF